This T cell receptor beta chain is from a study of CD4 T cells in relation to SARS-CoV-2 and coronaviruses. Method: immunoSEQ multiplex PCR; TCRdb's copy keeps in-frame clones and lacks some. The sample lists tens of thousands of clones; 86% were seen once. V dropped 4 bases and J dropped 8; count of bases not matched to a gene: 7. This CDR3 is built from 15 residues. The germline V gene has CDR1 LNHDA and CDR2 SQIVND (reference sequence). The unexposed donors gave CD4+ T cells in 2011-2018, prior to COVID-19. Only a few counts were recorded for this clone. The sequenced sample was memory CD4+ T cells from PBMCs. The chain carries TRBV19 and TRBJ1-6; 8 nucleotides line up with TRBD1. The TCR sequence derives from a human donor in good health. The CDR3 loop is CASSTSGTGHSPLHF. DNA of the CDR3: TGTGCCAGTAGTACATCCGGGACAGGACATTCACCCCTCCACTTT. Based on the CDR3 plus reference TRBV19 and TRBJ1-6, the full variable domain is DGGITQSPKYLFRKEGQNVTLSCEQNLNHDAMYWYRQDPGQGLRLIYYSQIVNDFQKGDIAEGYSVSREKKESFPLTVTSAQKNPTAFYLCASSTSGTGHSPLHFGNGTRLTVT.